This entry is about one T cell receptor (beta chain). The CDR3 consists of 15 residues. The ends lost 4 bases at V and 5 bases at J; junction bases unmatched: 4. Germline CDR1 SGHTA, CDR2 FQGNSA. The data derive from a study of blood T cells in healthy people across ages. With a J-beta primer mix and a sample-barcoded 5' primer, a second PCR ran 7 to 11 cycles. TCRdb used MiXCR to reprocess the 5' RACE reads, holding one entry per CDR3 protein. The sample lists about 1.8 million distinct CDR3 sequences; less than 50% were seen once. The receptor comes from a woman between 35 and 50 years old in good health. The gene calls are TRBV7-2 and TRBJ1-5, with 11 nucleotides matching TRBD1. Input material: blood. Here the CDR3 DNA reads TGTGCCAGCAGCTCCGGGACAGGGGGACATCAGCCCCAGCATTTT. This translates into CASSSGTGGHQPQHF.